Each of the 32 T cell receptor beta chains below was sequenced from the same sample in a study of CXCR3-negative and CXCR3-positive naive CD8 T cells. UMI-labeled 5' RACE TRB cDNA libraries were prepared from the cells. TCRdb re-called the 5' RACE reads, yielding one record per CDR3 amino acid sequence without DNA. The sample table sets out 50,000 to 60,000 distinct CDR3 sequences. Material for sequencing was naive CXCR3- CD8+ T cells from blood. Subset specified: CD45RO-CCR7+CD27+CD95- naive CD8+ T cells lacking CXCR3 (TNR3-). The receptors here all came from a human donor in good health. Some clones in this sample may be carry-over from other donors' samples.

The rearrangement links TRBV28 to TRBJ2-1; TCRdb designates TRBD2, a call that cannot be tested without DNA. The CDR3 contains 15 residues. Germline lookup yields CDR1 MDHEN and CDR2 SYDVKM. The CDR3 sequence: CASSSGLAGGSEQFF.

This chain uses TRBV4-1 with TRBJ2-1. This CDR3 is built from 15 residues. Germline CDR1 is MGHRA and CDR2 is YSYEKL. The CDR3 here is CASSQYGGSHNEQFF.

The chain joins TRBV28 to TRBJ2-2; lacking DNA, the TRBD1 call made by TCRdb goes unchecked. This CDR3 has 17 amino acids. Germline lookup yields CDR1 MDHEN and CDR2 SYDVKM. This chain's CDR3 is CASSPPGGGASTGELFF.

This rearrangement joins TRBV28 to TRBJ1-5; the TRBD1 assignment by TCRdb is unverifiable without DNA. CDR1 is MDHEN and CDR2 is SYDVKM in the germline V gene. The CDR3 loop spans 15 amino acids. The CDR3 here is CASTTGAHSNQPQHF.

The chain is built from TRBV27 and TRBJ2-1. This CDR3 spans 14 amino acids. The germline V gene encodes CDR1 MNHEY and CDR2 SMNVEV (reference sequence). CDR3 protein: CASSSIETYNEQFF.

This chain joins TRBV12-3 or TRBV12-4 and TRBJ1-2; TCRdb's D call of TRBD1 is untestable without DNA. This CDR3 is 15 amino acids long. The CDR3 loop is CASSLAMGAGARYTF.

J is TRBJ2-7 and V is TRBV27; TCRdb lists TRBD1, though no DNA is available to test this call. Germline CDR1 is MNHEY and CDR2 is SMNVEV (reference sequence). The CDR3 loop spans 15 amino acids. The chain's CDR3 is CASSLSQGTTYEQYF.

The chain joins TRBV5-6 to TRBJ2-2; the D call from TCRdb, TRBD1, cannot be confirmed without DNA. The CDR3 runs 15 residues. From germline, CDR1 is SGHDT and CDR2 YYEEEE. The CDR3 protein is CASSYGIPGTGELFF.

The J gene is TRBJ2-1, the V gene TRBV18. Germline loops: CDR1 KGHSH, CDR2 LQKENI. The CDR3 consists of 13 residues. The CDR3 spells CASSPVSYNEQFF.

The chain is built from TRBV27 and TRBJ2-5; TCRdb returns TRBD2, unconfirmable since there is no DNA. Germline CDR1 reads MNHEY; CDR2 reads SMNVEV (reference sequence). CDR3 length: 12 amino acids. CDR3 sequence: CASKTSEETQYF.

This rearrangement joins TRBV7-6 to TRBJ2-1; the D gene TCRdb calls, TRBD1, cannot be checked with no DNA. The CDR3 runs to 12 residues. Looked up from germline, CDR1 is SGHVS and CDR2 is FNYEAQ. CDR3 amino acids: CASSGWGYEQFF. The full variable domain, in which reference TRBV7-6 and TRBJ2-1 provide the parts outside the CDR3, is GAGVSQSPRYKVTKRGQDVALRCDPISGHVSLYWYRQALGQGPEFLTYFNYEAQQDKSGLPNDRFSAERPEGSISTLTIQRTEQRDSAMYRCASSGWGYEQFFGPGTRLTVL.

The rearrangement joins TRBV7-6 to TRBJ2-7; TCRdb calls TRBD1, which cannot be checked without DNA. There are 13 residues in the CDR3. Germline values: CDR1 SGHVS, CDR2 FNYEAQ. The CDR3 reads CASSPLGAHEQYF.

The chain joins TRBV7-2 to TRBJ2-1; TCRdb reports TRBD1, a call that lacks DNA to check it against. Germline lookup yields CDR1 SGHTA and CDR2 FQGNSA. The CDR3 totals 16 residues. CDR3 sequence reads: CASSPPGQGLYNEQFF.

The CDR3 loop reads CATSTPGRVTGELFF. The chain joins TRBV15 to TRBJ2-2; TCRdb returns TRBD1, unconfirmable since there is no DNA. CDR1 and CDR2 from the germline V gene are LNHNV and YYDKDF (reference sequence). The CDR3 covers 15 residues.

The chain has TRBV14 and TRBJ2-5; TCRdb's D gene call, TRBD2, goes unchecked for lack of DNA. The V gene's germline CDR1 is SGHDN and CDR2 FVKESK. The CDR3 is made up of 16 amino acids. CDR3 loop: CASSQLWTSGDETQYF. Variable domain in full (rest from reference TRBV14 and TRBJ2-5): EAGVTQFPSHSVIEKGQTVTLRCDPISGHDNLYWYRRVMGKEIKFLLHFVKESKQDESGMPNNRFLAERTGGTYSTLKVQPAELEDSGVYFCASSQLWTSGDETQYFGPGTRLLVL.

The chain links TRBV6-5 to TRBJ2-3; TCRdb's D gene call, TRBD1, goes unchecked for lack of DNA. This CDR3 comprises 14 residues. CDR1 is MNHEY, CDR2 SVGAGI, per germline. The CDR3 sequence is CASSSQGTTDTQYF.

The rearrangement joins TRBV5-1 to TRBJ2-1; TCRdb names TRBD2, which stays unverified in the absence of DNA. This CDR3 spans 16 amino acids. Germline loops: CDR1 SGHRS, CDR2 YFSETQ. The CDR3 is CASNQGLAGSYNEQFF.

V and J are TRBV25-1 and TRBJ2-7; TCRdb's assignment of TRBD2 cannot be checked, as there is no DNA. CDR3 length equals 15 residues. Looked up from germline, CDR1 is MGHDK and CDR2 is SYGVNS. CDR3 amino acids: CASSLGLAGIYEQYF.

The V gene is TRBV29-1, the J gene TRBJ1-2; TCRdb proposes TRBD1, but this gene call is untestable without DNA. CDR1 and CDR2 (germline): SQVTM, ANQGSEA. The CDR3 contains 14 residues. CDR3: CSVEAGRKDYGYTF.

The chain's CDR3 is CSVESGNTIYF. V gene TRBV29-1 combines with J gene TRBJ1-3. The CDR3 contains 11 residues. Germline V gene data show CDR1 as SQVTM and CDR2 as ANQGSEA. The full variable domain, in which reference TRBV29-1 and TRBJ1-3 provide the parts outside the CDR3, is SAVISQKPSRDICQRGTSLTIQCQVDSQVTMMFWYRQQPGQSLTLIATANQGSEATYESGFVIDKFPISRPNLTFSTLTVSNMSPEDSSIYLCSVESGNTIYFGEGSWLTVV.

J is TRBJ2-7 and V is TRBV29-1; TCRdb lists TRBD2, though no DNA is available to test this call. The CDR3 is 15 amino acids. Germline lookup yields CDR1 SQVTM and CDR2 ANQGSEA. CDR3 region: CSVEGETGGTGEQYF.

The chain carries TRBV28 and TRBJ2-2; with no DNA, the TCRdb D assignment of TRBD1 cannot be verified. Germline assignment: CDR1 MDHEN and CDR2 SYDVKM. The CDR3 sequence is 17 residues long. CDR3 protein: CASSLWGGTGDTGELFF.

The chain carries TRBV7-6 and TRBJ2-3; TCRdb lists TRBD1, though no DNA is available to test this call. CDR3 length: 17 residues. Germline V gene data show CDR1 as SGHVS and CDR2 as FNYEAQ. CDR3 region: CASSLRGARGDTDTQYF.

The gene calls are TRBV7-9 and TRBJ2-5; absent DNA, TCRdb's TRBD1 call cannot be checked. The germline V gene encodes CDR1 SEHNR and CDR2 FQNEAQ (reference sequence). CDR3 length: 14 residues. The CDR3 spells CASSPQDRQETQYF.

The chain combines TRBV5-1 with TRBJ1-1. The germline gives CDR1 SGHRS, CDR2 YFSETQ. The CDR3 extends over 14 amino acids. The CDR3 spells CASSLPSGNFEAFF.

The rearrangement joins TRBV12-3 or TRBV12-4 to TRBJ2-5; TCRdb calls TRBD2, which cannot be checked without DNA. The CDR3 covers 14 residues. The CDR3 here is CASSLAFPGETQYF.

The rearrangement joins TRBV14 to TRBJ2-7; TCRdb proposes TRBD1, but this gene call is untestable without DNA. Germline CDR1 SGHDN, CDR2 FVKESK. This CDR3 is 15 amino acids long. CDR3 sequence reads: CASSQGRDPTYEQYF.

The chain is built from TRBV2 and TRBJ1-2. Germline assignment: CDR1 SNHLY and CDR2 FYNNEI. CDR3 length: 14 residues. This CDR3 is CASSEATTPYGYTF. Looking up the rest from reference TRBV2 and TRBJ1-2 gives the full variable domain: EPEVTQTPSHQVTQMGQEVILRCVPISNHLYFYWYRQILGQKVEFLVSFYNNEISEKSEIFDDQFSVERPDGSNFTLKIRSTKLEDSAMYFCASSEATTPYGYTFGSGTRLTVV.

This sequence joins TRBV7-7 and TRBJ2-3; lacking DNA, the TRBD2 call made by TCRdb goes unchecked. CDR1 SSHAT and CDR2 FNYEAQ come from the germline V gene (reference sequence). There are 17 residues in the CDR3. CDR3 protein: CASSPQVAALMGDTQYF.

The chain has TRBV29-1 and TRBJ2-7; the TRBD1 assignment by TCRdb is unverifiable without DNA. CDR1 is SQVTM and CDR2 is ANQGSEA in the germline V gene. This CDR3 is built from 13 residues. CDR3: CSVDGTGSYEQYF.

The chain is built from TRBV7-2 and TRBJ1-5. From germline, CDR1 is SGHTA and CDR2 FQGNSA. The CDR3 contains 13 residues. The CDR3 loop reads CAIWAGPNQPQHF.

The rearrangement links TRBV27 to TRBJ2-4. This CDR3 contains 16 residues. CDR1 is MNHEY and CDR2 is SMNVEV in the germline V gene (reference sequence). The CDR3 spells CASSPDLGLAMNIQYF.